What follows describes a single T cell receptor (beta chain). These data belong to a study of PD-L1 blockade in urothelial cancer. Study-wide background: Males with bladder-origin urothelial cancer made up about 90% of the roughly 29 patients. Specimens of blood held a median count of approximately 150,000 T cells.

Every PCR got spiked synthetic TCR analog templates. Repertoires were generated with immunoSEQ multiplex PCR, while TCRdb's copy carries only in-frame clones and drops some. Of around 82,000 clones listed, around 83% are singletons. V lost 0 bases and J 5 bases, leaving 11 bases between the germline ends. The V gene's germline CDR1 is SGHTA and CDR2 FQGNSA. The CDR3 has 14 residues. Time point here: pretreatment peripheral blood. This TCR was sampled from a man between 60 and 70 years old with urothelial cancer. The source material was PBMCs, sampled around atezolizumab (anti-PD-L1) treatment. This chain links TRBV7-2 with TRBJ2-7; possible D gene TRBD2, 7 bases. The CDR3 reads CASSLAGGAHEQYF. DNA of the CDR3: TGTGCCAGCAGCTTAGCGGGGGGGGCCCACGAGCAGTACTTC.